One TCR beta chain is described in this entry. The sample holds many counts of this clonotype. Its antigen has not been determined. No per-base quality is available; no much larger clone lies one base away. Libraries were built with 5' RACE. TCRdb shows the sequencer as Illumina HiSeq 2000. Template switching introduced a universal primer binding site; the final cDNA contained a unique molecular identifier, enabling accurate counting of TCR cDNA molecules. Specific primers in the conserved constant-segment region were used to synthesize first-strand cDNA for the TCR alpha and beta chains. To control for contamination, every cDNA library carried two barcodes: a SMART-Mk sample barcode plus Illumina barcodes. Two successive PCR steps introduced TruSeq adapter sequences along with Illumina sample barcodes. The Illumina HiSeq platform was used with custom primers to sequence TCR alpha and beta cDNA libraries. The original methods were these. Unique molecular identifiers were extracted from raw reads with MiGEC, and CDR3 positions were determined with MiXCR. For each individual, recombination models were inferred using an EM algorithm with the repgenHMM and IGoR tools. Shared clonotypes were analyzed with the tcR package in R, and sharing was normalized by the product of cloneset sizes. To study raw recombination free of thymic and clonal selection effects, out-of-frame nonproductive sequences were analyzed. Using fastp trimming at Q25 and MiXCR clonotype assembly, TCRdb reanalyzed the public sequencing data and kept in-frame beta chains. Merged by CDR3 protein, the rows form single entries marked with the most common genes and DNA. Clone size and V and J calls follow TCRdb, not the original study. The sample contains 450,000 to 500,000 distinct CDR3 sequences, 13% to 15% of them found a single time. Of the sample, 0.95% to 1% is held by the ten largest clones.

The data derive from a study of identical twins listed by TCRdb under 2016. As for the study more broadly: TCR alpha and beta repertoires from monozygotic twins, unrelated adults of various ages and cord blood were deep-sequenced to test whether fetal clonotypes persist. To rule out contamination, replicate twin experiments were performed at different times with different library preparation protocols.

CDR1 and CDR2 are drawn from the germline V gene: ENHRY, SYGVKD. V lost 6 bases and J lost 9 bases, and the count of bases not matched to a germline gene is 10. CDR3 length: 13 amino acids, cysteine to phenylalanine. Of all the DNA, just the CDR3 is kept, 39 bases in frame from base 1. Overall study results and their limits: Invariant T cells such as MAIT and iNKT could partly confound zero-insertion analyses, though diverse VJ usage argued against this for most clonotypes. In monozygotic twins, recombination models systematically underestimated out-of-frame TCR alpha sharing, but the models matched the sharing seen between unrelated individuals. Because the same donors could not be followed over many years, conclusions were based on cross-sectional statistical analysis. Excess twin sharing in beta out-of-frame sequences was weaker because fewer shared sequences lowered the signal-to-noise ratio. Compared with coincidental sharing between unrelated individuals, out-of-frame TCR alpha sequences shared between twins had an excess of sequences with low generation probability. Abundant cord blood beta clonotypes carried fewer insertions; young adult naive repertoires showed a weaker similar trend, while memory repertoires showed none.

Every donor was a healthy Caucasian. Three pairs of female monozygotic twins, all aged roughly 18 to 29 years, were included in the twin cohort. CD4+ and CD8+ T cell populations were isolated with positive isolation kits from Invitrogen. These data are also associated with another study on yellow fever vaccine responses in identical twins. The other study reports the following: The authors reported that the T cell response to vaccination in identical twins appeared partly convergent and partly personalized. The study precisely tracked vaccine-responding T cell clones in identical twins.

This receptor was taken from a woman younger than 35 in good health. The sample taken for sequencing was CD4+ T cells sorted from blood. This sequence uses TRBV10-3 and TRBJ1-1, with 7 middle bases fitting TRBD1. Read as DNA, the sequence is TGTGCCATCAGCGAAAACAGGGGTGTGCAAGCTTTCTTT. This gives the protein CAISENRGVQAFF.